The rows below give T cell receptor beta chains drawn from one sample of a study of OX40 agonist ivuxolimab in advanced cancers. The table came from immunoSEQ multiplex PCR; TCRdb's copy has only in-frame clones and leaves some out. The sample lists tens of thousands of clones; 82% were seen once. The material was CD4+ or CD8+ T cells sorted from blood, obtained in a trial of the OX40 agonist ivuxolimab. The receptor source for this set is an adult with an advanced solid tumor such as melanoma, head and neck, liver or kidney cancer. CDR3s include the opening cysteine and the closing phenylalanine or tryptophan.

V	J	CDR3
TRBV5-1	TRBJ2-2	CASSPGLAGGNTGELFF
TRBV7-2	TRBJ2-3	CASSSSGADTQYF
TRBV14	TRBJ1-3	CASSRGLQGAGNTIYF
TRBV7-2	TRBJ2-5	CASSWGPGQKTQYF
TRBV7-2	TRBJ2-7	CASSLGTLGQGFYEQYF
TRBV10-3	TRBJ2-3	CAISRRGGSTDTQYF
TRBV30	TRBJ1-6	CAWSQADRSYNSPLHF
TRBV19	TRBJ1-2	CASSRFATANYGYTF
TRBV4-3	TRBJ2-1	CASSPQEGGSQNEQFF
TRBV2	TRBJ2-5	CASSGDSQETQYF
TRBV5-6	TRBJ2-2	CASSLGRGPNTGELFF
TRBV27	TRBJ1-1	CASGVGTGDYGEAFF
TRBV11-3	TRBJ2-1	CASSFSGGASEQFF
TRBV6-5	TRBJ1-1	CASSPVGLWTEAFF
TRBV11-3	TRBJ2-3	CASSQGLAGARNTQYF
TRBV4-3	TRBJ2-1	CASSQEANGEQFF
TRBV11-2	TRBJ1-4	CASSLERNEKLFF
TRBV12-5	TRBJ2-3	CASGPSGDTQYF
TRBV7-3	TRBJ2-2	CASSPRVNTGELFF
TRBV10-3	TRBJ2-7	CATSGGPSYEQYF